The 26 T cell receptor beta chains below were found in one sample sequenced in a study of STAT5B mutations in CD4+ large granular lymphocyte leukemia. Assay: immunoSEQ multiplex PCR; the TCRdb copy retains only in-frame clones and omits some. The top ten clones hold around 71% of a sample with approximately 8,100 clones, over 60% of them seen once. The sequenced sample was PBMCs. These receptors were taken from a woman aged 55-75 years with CD4+ T-cell large granular lymphocyte leukemia.

The CDR3 nucleotides are TGCAGCGTTGGCGACAGCTCCTATAATTCACCCCTCCACTTT. Translation: CSVGDSSYNSPLHF. J is TRBJ1-6 and V is TRBV29-1; D is possibly TRBD1 (5 bases). The length of the CDR3 is 14 residues. Trimming removed 4 bases from V and 0 bases from J, with 7 bases in between. Germline V gene sequence: CDR1 SQVTM, CDR2 ANQGSEA.

The chain uses TRBV4-1 and TRBJ1-1, with D unclear. The V gene lost 0 bases and the J gene lost 6 bases, with 17 bases spanning the gap. CDR3 length equals 16 residues. The germline CDR1 and CDR2 sequences are MGHRA and YSYEKL. The CDR3 coding sequence is TGCGCCAGCAGCCAAGATACCTTTCTGGAGGTCCCTGAAGCTTTCTTT. Translated: CASSQDTFLEVPEAFF.

The table lists this clone with a count of one. The rearrangement joins TRBV4-3 to TRBJ2-7, with 13 bases that match TRBD2. This CDR3 region has 15 residues. Germline V gene lookup returns CDR1 LGHNA and CDR2 YSLEER. After removal of 4 bases from V and 2 bases from J, the junction contained 2 bases not matched to a gene. The CDR3 nucleotides read TGCGCCAGCAGCCCCGGGACTAGCGGGACCTACGAGCAGTACTTC. This gives the protein CASSPGTSGTYEQYF.

This clone was counted once. The gene calls are TRBV5-1 and TRBJ2-1; D is uncertain. CDR1 is SGHRS, CDR2 YFSETQ, per germline. The CDR3 consists of 17 residues. Between the trimmed V and J ends, which lost 4 bases and 4 bases, there was a span of 21 bases. Written as DNA, the CDR3 is TGCGCCAGCAGCCAACTAAGCCTAGGTAAAGAGTACAATGAGCAGTTCTTC. Translation: CASSQLSLGKEYNEQFF. Combining the CDR3 with reference TRBV5-1 and TRBJ2-1 gives the whole variable domain KAGVTQTPRYLIKTRGQQVTLSCSPISGHRSVSWYQQTPGQGLQFLFEYFSETQRNKGNFPGRFSGRQFSNSRSEMNVSTLELGDSALYLCASSQLSLGKEYNEQFFGPGTRLTVL.

J is TRBJ1-5 and V is TRBV7-2; D may be TRBD1 (5 bases). The CDR3 totals 17 residues. Germline assignment: CDR1 SGHTA and CDR2 FQGNSA. Trimming stripped 5 bases from V and 11 bases from J, with 28 bases between. DNA of the CDR3: TGTGCCAGCAGCCCAATCCATCTTCCGACGGGGCCAGGAGCCCAGCATTTT. Encoded protein: CASSPIHLPTGPGAQHF.

This rearrangement joins TRBV4-3 to TRBJ2-5; D not certain. The CDR3 runs 15 residues. V lost 1 base to trimming and J lost 4 bases, with 13 bases between them. Germline CDR1 and CDR2: LGHNA and YSLEER. CDR3 nucleotides: TGCGCCAGCAGCCAAGGATTGCTGTCGGGAGAGACCCAGTACTTC. This encodes CASSQGLLSGETQYF.

The rearrangement joins TRBV7-9 to TRBJ2-3; D gene unclear. From germline, CDR1 is SEHNR and CDR2 FQNEAQ (reference sequence). CDR3 length: 11 residues. Trimming removed 5 bases from V and 4 bases from J, with 4 bases in between. Here the CDR3 DNA reads TGTGCCAGCAGCCCAGCAGATACGCAGTATTTT. It encodes CASSPADTQYF.

This chain connects TRBV2 to TRBJ1-2, with TRBD1 as a possible D gene (6 bases). From germline, CDR1 is SNHLY and CDR2 FYNNEI. The V and J ends lost 7 bases and 6 bases respectively, with 18 bases between them. This CDR3 is built from 14 residues. CDR3: CASIPDSAKHGYTF. The CDR3 DNA follows: TGTGCCAGCATTCCGGACAGCGCTAAGCATGGCTACACCTTC.

For the CDR3, the DNA is TGCGCCAGCAGTCTGCAAACTAGCGGGTACAATGAGCAGTTCTTC. Translation: CASSLQTSGYNEQFF. This sequence joins TRBV5-1 and TRBJ2-1, with 9 nucleotides matching TRBD2. The CDR3 sequence is 15 residues long. The germline V gene has CDR1 SGHRS and CDR2 YFSETQ. V was pared by 5 bases and J by 4 bases, with 7 bases of the junction left unmatched.

The chain combines TRBV27 with TRBJ2-7, with D perhaps assigned TRBD1 or TRBD2 (5 bases each). CDR1 is MNHEY, CDR2 SMNVEV, per germline (reference sequence). CDR3 length: 14 residues. Trimming left V 2 bases short and J 4 bases short, with 12 bases between. CDR3 DNA: TGTGCCAGCAGTTTAAAAGGGGACGGTTACGAGCAGTACTTC. It specifies CASSLKGDGYEQYF.

The J gene is TRBJ1-1, the V gene TRBV6-6; no clear D. V was pared by 8 bases and J by 1 base, with 11 bases between. CDR3 size: 13 residues. Germline loops: CDR1 MNHNY, CDR2 SVGAGI (reference sequence). CDR3: CASGQQWNTEAFF. The CDR3 region has the DNA TGTGCCAGCGGTCAACAGTGGAACACTGAAGCTTTCTTT.

V gene TRBV28 combines with J gene TRBJ1-2, with a tentative D call TRBD1 (6 bases). Germline CDR1 and CDR2: MDHEN and SYDVKM. V lost 0 bases and J 7 bases, leaving 9 bases between the germline ends. The CDR3 sequence is 13 residues long. CDR3 in DNA: TGTGCCAGCAGTTTATGGGGGGGCGTTGGCTACACCTTC. Amino acid sequence: CASSLWGGVGYTF.

This clone was counted once. The chain joins TRBV10-2 to TRBJ1-1; a possible D gene is TRBD1 (6 bases). The CDR3 loop spans 15 amino acids. The V end was cut by 4 bases, the J end by 2 bases, with 14 bases between. Germline CDR1 WSHSY, CDR2 SAAADI. The CDR3 spells CASSGGNRVNTEAFF. The CDR3, as DNA: TGCGCCAGCAGTGGGGGGAACAGGGTAAACACTGAAGCTTTCTTT.

The chain uses TRBV19 and TRBJ1-2; TRBD1 is a possible D gene (6 bases). Germline V gene sequence: CDR1 LNHDA, CDR2 SQIVND (reference sequence). The CDR3 sequence is 20 residues long. Trimming took 5 bases from V and 2 from J, leaving 30 bases between them. The CDR3 DNA sequence: TGTGCCAGTAGTCCTAAAATCTACAGGGTCGGAGACTTGGGGAACTATGGCTACACCTTC. Its translation is CASSPKIYRVGDLGNYGYTF.

The V and J genes are TRBV5-1 and TRBJ2-1; the match to TRBD2 covers 8 bases. V dropped 0 bases and J dropped 9; count of bases not matched to a gene: 8. Germline CDR1 reads SGHRS; CDR2 reads YFSETQ. The CDR3 spans 15 residues. This CDR3 reads CASSLVSSGMSEQFF. DNA for the CDR3: TGCGCCAGCAGCTTGGTGAGTAGCGGGATGAGTGAGCAGTTCTTC.

Only one count was recorded for this clone. V is TRBV27 and J is TRBJ2-7; 9 positions agree with TRBD1. The CDR3 has 16 amino acids. Trimming at V came to 1 base and at J to 2 bases, leaving 6 bases not matched to a gene. The germline gives CDR1 MNHEY, CDR2 SMNVEV (reference sequence). CDR3 sequence: CASSLYSTGGTYEQYF. The CDR3 DNA reads TGTGCCAGCAGTTTATATTCGACAGGGGGAACCTACGAGCAGTACTTC.

This clone was observed a few times. This chain links TRBV6-1 with TRBJ1-6; D call uncertain. V was trimmed by 0 bases and J by 0 bases, leaving 9 bases between them. The germline CDR1 and CDR2 sequences are MNHNS and SASEGT. This CDR3 region has 17 residues. The CDR3 DNA follows: TGTGCCAGCAGTGAAGCCGGACCCAGCTCCTATAATTCACCCCTCCACTTT. It specifies CASSEAGPSSYNSPLHF.

The rearrangement links TRBV6-1 to TRBJ1-1; 9 nucleotides line up with TRBD1. The V and J ends lost 3 bases and 11 bases, in that order; junction bases with no gene match: 7. CDR3 size: 13 residues. The germline V gene has CDR1 MNHNS and CDR2 SASEGT. The CDR3 DNA reads as TGTGCCAGCAGTGACCCCCGGACAGGGGTGGCTTTCTTT. As protein: CASSDPRTGVAFF.

With respect to this clone: Its ends do not fully match the called genes, so a read error is possible. The chain employs TRBV19 and TRBJ2-2; 9 bases agree with TRBD2. Germline V gene data show CDR1 as LNHDA and CDR2 as SQIVND (reference sequence). The CDR3 is 15 residues long. The CDR3 sequence is CASRIAGAKVGELFF. In DNA, the CDR3 is TGTGCCAGTAGGATAGCGGGAGCGAAAGTCGGGGAGCTGTTTTTT.

The chain joins TRBV10-3 to TRBJ1-3; D gene ambiguous. The CDR3 is made up of 15 amino acids. The germline CDR1 and CDR2 sequences are ENHRY and SYGVKD. The V gene lost 6 bases and the J gene lost 0 bases, with 12 bases spanning the gap. CDR3 loop: CAISAGSPSGNTIYF. Written as DNA, the CDR3 is TGTGCCATCAGCGCCGGGAGCCCCTCTGGAAACACCATATATTTT.

In its sample, this clone was seen a few times. This sequence joins TRBV6-1 and TRBJ1-6; D is possibly TRBD1 (5 bases). The CDR3 is 14 amino acids. Trimming took off 2 bases at V and 10 bases at J, with 12 bases between the two ends. The germline gives CDR1 MNHNS, CDR2 SASEGT. For the CDR3, the DNA is TGTGCCAGCAGTGAAAGTCTGGGGGTATCACCCCTCCACTTT. Translating it yields CASSESLGVSPLHF.

The chain has TRBV6-4 and TRBJ2-3; possible D gene TRBD2, 6 bases. CDR3 length: 15 residues. Trimming stripped 2 bases from V and 0 bases from J, with 9 bases between. Germline V gene sequence: CDR1 MRHNA, CDR2 SNTAGT. CDR3 coding DNA: TGTGCCAGCAGTGACCGCGGGGCGAGCACAGATACGCAGTATTTT. Protein product: CASSDRGASTDTQYF.

The CDR3 region has the DNA TGTGCCAGTAGTCCGGGACAGGGGACCTCCTACGAGCAGTACTTC. Its protein is CASSPGQGTSYEQYF. The V and J genes are TRBV19 and TRBJ2-7, with 10 bases aligning to TRBD1. Germline V gene sequence: CDR1 LNHDA, CDR2 SQIVND (reference sequence). CDR3 length: 15 residues. Unmatched junction bases numbered 4, after V lost 5 bases and J lost 0 bases.

This chain connects TRBV5-4 to TRBJ2-5, with 9 nucleotides matching TRBD1. Germline CDR1 and CDR2: SGHNT and YYREEE (reference sequence). CDR3 length: 14 amino acids. After removal of 4 bases from V and 5 bases from J, the junction contained 6 bases not matched to a gene. CDR3 DNA sequence: TGTGCCAGCAGCACCAGACAGGGGGAGGAGACCCAGTACTTC. It codes for CASSTRQGEETQYF.

This clone has only a few counts. V gene TRBV7-9 combines with J gene TRBJ1-1; D is unclear. CDR1 and CDR2 (germline): SEHNR, FQNEAQ (reference sequence). This CDR3 is 12 amino acids long. V was pared by 4 bases and J by 5 bases, with 8 bases between. The CDR3 loop reads CASSSTRTEAFF. The CDR3 nucleotides are TGTGCCAGCAGCTCGACAAGAACTGAAGCTTTCTTT.

The chain has TRBV10-2 and TRBJ2-3; 11 bases line up with TRBD2. In germline, CDR1 is WSHSY, CDR2 SAAADI. The ends lost 4 bases at V and 3 bases at J; junction bases unmatched: 6. The CDR3 length is 16 residues. The CDR3 region has the DNA TGCGCCAGCAGTGCCGGGACTAGCGGAGCTACAGATACGCAGTATTTT. It specifies CASSAGTSGATDTQYF.